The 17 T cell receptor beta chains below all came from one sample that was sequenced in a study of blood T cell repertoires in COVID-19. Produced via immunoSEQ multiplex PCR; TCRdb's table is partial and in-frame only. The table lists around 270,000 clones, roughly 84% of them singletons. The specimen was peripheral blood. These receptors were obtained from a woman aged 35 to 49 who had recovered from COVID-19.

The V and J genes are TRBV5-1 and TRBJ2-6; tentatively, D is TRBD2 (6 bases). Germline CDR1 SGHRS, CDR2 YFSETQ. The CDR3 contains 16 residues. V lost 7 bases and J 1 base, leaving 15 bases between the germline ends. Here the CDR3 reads CASVLGSRSGANVLTF. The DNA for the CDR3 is TGCGCCAGCGTCCTCGGGAGTAGGTCTGGGGCCAACGTCCTGACTTTC. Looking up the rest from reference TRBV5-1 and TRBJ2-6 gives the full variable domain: KAGVTQTPRYLIKTRGQQVTLSCSPISGHRSVSWYQQTPGQGLQFLFEYFSETQRNKGNFPGRFSGRQFSNSRSEMNVSTLELGDSALYLCASVLGSRSGANVLTFGAGSRLTVL.

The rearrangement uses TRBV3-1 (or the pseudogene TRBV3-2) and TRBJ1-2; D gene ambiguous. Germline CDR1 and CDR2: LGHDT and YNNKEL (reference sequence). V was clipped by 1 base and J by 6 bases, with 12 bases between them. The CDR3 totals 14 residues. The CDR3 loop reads CASSQGHSLHGYTF. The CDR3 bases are TGTGCCAGCAGCCAAGGACACTCCCTCCATGGCTACACCTTC.

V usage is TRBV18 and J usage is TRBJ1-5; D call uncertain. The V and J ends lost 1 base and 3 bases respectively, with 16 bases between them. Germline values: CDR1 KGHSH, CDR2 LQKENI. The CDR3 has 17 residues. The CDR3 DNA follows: TGTGCCAGCTCACCACTCCAGGCCACCGTTGTCAATCAGCCCCAGCATTTT. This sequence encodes CASSPLQATVVNQPQHF. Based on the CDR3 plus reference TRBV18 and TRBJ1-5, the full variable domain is NAGVMQNPRHLVRRRGQEARLRCSPMKGHSHVYWYRQLPEEGLKFMVYLQKENIIDESGMPKERFSAEFPKEGPSILRIQQVVRGDSAAYFCASSPLQATVVNQPQHFGDGTRLSIL.

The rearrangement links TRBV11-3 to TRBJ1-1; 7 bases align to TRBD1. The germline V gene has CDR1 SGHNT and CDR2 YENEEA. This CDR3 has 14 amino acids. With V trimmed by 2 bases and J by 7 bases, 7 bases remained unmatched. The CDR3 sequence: CASSLLRDSLEAFF. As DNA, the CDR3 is TGTGCCAGCAGCTTATTAAGGGACAGCCTTGAAGCTTTCTTT.

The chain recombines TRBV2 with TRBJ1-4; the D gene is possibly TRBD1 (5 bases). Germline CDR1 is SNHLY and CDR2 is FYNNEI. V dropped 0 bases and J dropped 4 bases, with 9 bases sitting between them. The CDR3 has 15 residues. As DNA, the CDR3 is TGTGCCAGCAGTGAAGCGTCAGGGATTAATGAAAAACTGTTTTTT. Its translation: CASSEASGINEKLFF.

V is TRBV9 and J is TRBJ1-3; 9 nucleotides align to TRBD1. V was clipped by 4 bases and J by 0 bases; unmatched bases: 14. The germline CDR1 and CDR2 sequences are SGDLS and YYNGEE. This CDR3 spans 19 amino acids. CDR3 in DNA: TGTGCCAGCAGCCGTCCCCGGGACAGGGTAGGGGACTCTGGAAACACCATATATTTT. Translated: CASSRPRDRVGDSGNTIYF.

Here the CDR3 DNA reads TGTGCCAGCAGCCAGGGGACATACGACACCGGGGAGCTGTTTTTT. Translation gives CASSQGTYDTGELFF. The chain recombines TRBV3-1 (or the pseudogene TRBV3-2) with TRBJ2-2; maybe TRBD1 (6 bases). The CDR3 is made up of 15 amino acids. Trimming cost V 3 bases and J 3 bases, with 11 bases left between them. Germline V gene lookup returns CDR1 LGHDT and CDR2 YNNKEL (reference sequence).

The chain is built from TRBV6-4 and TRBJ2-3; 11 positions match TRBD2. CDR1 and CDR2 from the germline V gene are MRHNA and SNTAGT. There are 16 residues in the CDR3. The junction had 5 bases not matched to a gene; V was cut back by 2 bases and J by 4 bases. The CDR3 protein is CASSDGGSGGADTQYF. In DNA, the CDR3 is TGTGCCAGCAGTGACGGTGGTAGCGGGGGGGCAGATACGCAGTATTTT.

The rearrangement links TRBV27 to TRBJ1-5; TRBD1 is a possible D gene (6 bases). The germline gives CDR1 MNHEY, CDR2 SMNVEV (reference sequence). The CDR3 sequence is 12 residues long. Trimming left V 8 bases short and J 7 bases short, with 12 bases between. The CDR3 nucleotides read TGTGCCAGCCGATCGGGGGGCCAGCCCCAGCATTTT. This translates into CASRSGGQPQHF.

DNA for the CDR3: TGTGCCACCACCTTCAGGGAAGGCAACACTGAAGCTTTCTTT. Amino acid sequence: CATTFREGNTEAFF. The chain recombines TRBV10-3 with TRBJ1-1; possible D gene TRBD1, 5 bases. V gave up 10 bases and J gave up 2 bases, with 17 bases separating them. The CDR3 length is 14 residues. Per germline, CDR1 ENHRY and CDR2 SYGVKD.

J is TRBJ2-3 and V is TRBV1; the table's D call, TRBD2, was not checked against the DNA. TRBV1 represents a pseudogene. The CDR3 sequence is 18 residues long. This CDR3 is CTSSQLTSGGPNTDTQYF. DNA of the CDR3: TGCACCAGCAGCCAGTTGACTAGCGGGGGGCCGAACACAGATACGCAGTATTTT.

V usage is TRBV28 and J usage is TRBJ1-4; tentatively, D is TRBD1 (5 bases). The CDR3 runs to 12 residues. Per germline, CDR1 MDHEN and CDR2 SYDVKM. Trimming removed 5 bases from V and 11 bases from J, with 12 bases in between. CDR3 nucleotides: TGTGCCAGCAGTCGACAGTGGCCTAAACTGTTTTTT. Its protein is CASSRQWPKLFF.

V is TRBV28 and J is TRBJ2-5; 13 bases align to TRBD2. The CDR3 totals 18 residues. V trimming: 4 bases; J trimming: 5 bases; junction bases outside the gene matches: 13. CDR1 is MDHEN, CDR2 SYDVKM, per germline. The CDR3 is CASSSLTSGGASWETQYF. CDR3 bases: TGTGCCAGCAGTTCATTAACTAGCGGGGGGGCGAGTTGGGAGACCCAGTACTTC.

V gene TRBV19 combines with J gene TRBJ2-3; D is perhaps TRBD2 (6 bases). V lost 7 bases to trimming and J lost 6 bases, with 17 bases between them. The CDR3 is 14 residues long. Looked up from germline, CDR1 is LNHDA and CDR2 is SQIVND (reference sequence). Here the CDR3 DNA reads TGTGCCAGTACAAGAGCTGGAGGGGTGGATACGCAGTATTTT. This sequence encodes CASTRAGGVDTQYF.

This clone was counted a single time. CDR3 region: CASSEALGSNSPLHF. The CDR3 DNA sequence: TGTGCCAGCAGTGAAGCGCTCGGGAGCAATTCACCCCTCCACTTT. The V call is TRBV2, the J call TRBJ1-6; unclear D gene. V lost 0 bases and J lost 7, with 10 bases in between. The length of the CDR3 is 15 residues. CDR1 SNHLY and CDR2 FYNNEI come from the germline V gene.

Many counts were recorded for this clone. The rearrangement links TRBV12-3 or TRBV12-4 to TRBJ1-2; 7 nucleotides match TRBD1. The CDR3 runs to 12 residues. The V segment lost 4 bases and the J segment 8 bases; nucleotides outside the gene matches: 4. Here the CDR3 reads CASSSGGLGYTF. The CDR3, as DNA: TGTGCCAGCAGTTCAGGGGGTTTAGGCTACACCTTC.

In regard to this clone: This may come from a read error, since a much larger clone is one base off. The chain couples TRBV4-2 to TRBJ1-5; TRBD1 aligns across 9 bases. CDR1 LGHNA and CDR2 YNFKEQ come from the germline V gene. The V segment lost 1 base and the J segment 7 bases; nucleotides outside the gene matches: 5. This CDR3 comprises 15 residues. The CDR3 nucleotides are TGTGCCAGCAGCCAAGGGACAGGGGATTTGCAGCCCCAGCATTTT. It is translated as CASSQGTGDLQPQHF.